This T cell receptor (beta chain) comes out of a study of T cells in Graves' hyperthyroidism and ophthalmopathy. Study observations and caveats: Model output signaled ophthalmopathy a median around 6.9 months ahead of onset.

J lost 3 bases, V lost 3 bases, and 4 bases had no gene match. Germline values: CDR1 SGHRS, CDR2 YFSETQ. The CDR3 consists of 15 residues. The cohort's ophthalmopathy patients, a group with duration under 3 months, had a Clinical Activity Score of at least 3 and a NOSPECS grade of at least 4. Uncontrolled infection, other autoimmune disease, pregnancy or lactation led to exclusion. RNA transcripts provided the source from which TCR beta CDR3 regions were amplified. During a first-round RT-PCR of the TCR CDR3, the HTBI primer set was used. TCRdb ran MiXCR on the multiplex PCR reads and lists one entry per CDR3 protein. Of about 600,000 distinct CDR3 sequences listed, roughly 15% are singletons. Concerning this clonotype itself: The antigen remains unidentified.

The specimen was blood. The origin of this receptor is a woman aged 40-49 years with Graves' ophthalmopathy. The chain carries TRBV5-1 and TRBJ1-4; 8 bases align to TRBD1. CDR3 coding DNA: TGCGCCAGCAGCTCGACAGGGGCGCCTAATGAAAAACTGTTTTTT. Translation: CASSSTGAPNEKLFF.